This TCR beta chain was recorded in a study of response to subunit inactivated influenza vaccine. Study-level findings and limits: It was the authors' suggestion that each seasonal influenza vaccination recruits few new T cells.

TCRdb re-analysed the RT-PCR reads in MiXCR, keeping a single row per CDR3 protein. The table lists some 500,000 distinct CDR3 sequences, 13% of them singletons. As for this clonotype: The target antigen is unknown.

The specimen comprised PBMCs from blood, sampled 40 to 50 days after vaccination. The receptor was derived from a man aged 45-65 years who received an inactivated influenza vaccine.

The chain's CDR3 is CASNVWTDTGELFF. CDR3 in DNA: TGTGCCAGCAACGTTTGGACCGACACCGGGGAGCTGTTTTTT. The chain employs TRBV12-3 or TRBV12-4 and TRBJ2-2; D is uncertain. Trimming left V 7 bases short and J 3 bases short, with 12 bases between. There are 14 residues in the CDR3.